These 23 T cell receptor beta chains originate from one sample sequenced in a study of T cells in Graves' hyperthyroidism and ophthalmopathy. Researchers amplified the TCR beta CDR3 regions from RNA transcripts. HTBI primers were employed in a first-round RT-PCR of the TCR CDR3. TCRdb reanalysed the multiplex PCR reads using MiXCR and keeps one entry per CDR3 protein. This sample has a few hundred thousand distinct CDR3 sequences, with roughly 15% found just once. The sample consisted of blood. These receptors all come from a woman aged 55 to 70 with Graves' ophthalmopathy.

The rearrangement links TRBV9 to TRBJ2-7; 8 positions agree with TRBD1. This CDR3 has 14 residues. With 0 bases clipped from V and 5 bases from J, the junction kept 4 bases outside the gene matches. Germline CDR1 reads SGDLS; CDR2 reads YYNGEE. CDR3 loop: CASSVDGQGDEQYF. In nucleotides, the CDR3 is TGTGCCAGCAGCGTAGATGGACAGGGAGACGAGCAGTACTTC.

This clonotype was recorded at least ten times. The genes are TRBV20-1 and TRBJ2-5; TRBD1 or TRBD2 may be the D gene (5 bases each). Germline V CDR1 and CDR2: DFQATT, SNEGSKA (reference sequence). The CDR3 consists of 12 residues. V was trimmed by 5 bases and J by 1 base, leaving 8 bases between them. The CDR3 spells CSAAGTQETQYF. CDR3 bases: TGCAGTGCTGCCGGGACCCAAGAGACCCAGTACTTC.

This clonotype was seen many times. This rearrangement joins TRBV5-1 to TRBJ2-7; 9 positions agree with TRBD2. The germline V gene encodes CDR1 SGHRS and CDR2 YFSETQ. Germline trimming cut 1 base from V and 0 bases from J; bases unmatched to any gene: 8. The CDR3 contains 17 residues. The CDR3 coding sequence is TGCGCCAGCAGCTTGAGCGGCCGCGGGAGGGTCTCCTACGAGCAGTACTTC. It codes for CASSLSGRGRVSYEQYF.

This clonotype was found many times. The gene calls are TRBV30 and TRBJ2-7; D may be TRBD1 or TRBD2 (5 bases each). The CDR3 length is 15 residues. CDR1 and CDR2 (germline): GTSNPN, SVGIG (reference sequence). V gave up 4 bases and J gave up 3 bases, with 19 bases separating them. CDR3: CAWKRGSGALYEQYF. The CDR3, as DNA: TGTGCCTGGAAAAGGGGATCCGGGGCCCTCTACGAGCAGTACTTC.

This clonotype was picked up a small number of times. The CDR3 nucleotides are TGTGCCTGGAGTCGGGACAGGATAAATCAGCCCCAGCATTTT. Translating gives CAWSRDRINQPQHF. V gene TRBV30 combines with J gene TRBJ1-5, with 8 bases identical to TRBD1. Unmatched junction bases numbered 4, after V lost 2 bases and J lost 4 bases. The CDR3 runs 14 residues. The germline V gene has CDR1 GTSNPN and CDR2 SVGIG (reference sequence).

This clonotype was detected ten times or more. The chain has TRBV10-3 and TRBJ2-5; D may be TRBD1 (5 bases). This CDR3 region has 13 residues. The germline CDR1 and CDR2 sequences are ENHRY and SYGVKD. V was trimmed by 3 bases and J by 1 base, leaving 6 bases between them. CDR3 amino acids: CAISEQVQETQYF. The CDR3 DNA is TGTGCCATCAGTGAACAGGTCCAAGAGACCCAGTACTTC.

CDR3 sequence reads: CASSLAEGYNEQFF. The CDR3 DNA reads as TGCGCCAGCAGCCTCGCGGAGGGATACAATGAGCAGTTCTTC. The chain is built from TRBV4-1 and TRBJ2-1, with D tentatively TRBD2 (6 bases). V dropped 4 bases and J dropped 4 bases, with 11 bases sitting between them. Per the germline V gene, CDR1 is MGHRA and CDR2 is YSYEKL. The CDR3 has 14 amino acids.

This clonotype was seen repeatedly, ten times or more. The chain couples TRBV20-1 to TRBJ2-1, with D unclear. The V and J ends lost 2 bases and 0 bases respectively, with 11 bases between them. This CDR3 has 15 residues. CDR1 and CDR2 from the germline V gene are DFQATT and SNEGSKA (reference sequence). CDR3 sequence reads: CSARRRRSSYNEQFF. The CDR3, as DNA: TGCAGTGCTAGACGAAGACGCAGCTCCTACAATGAGCAGTTCTTC.

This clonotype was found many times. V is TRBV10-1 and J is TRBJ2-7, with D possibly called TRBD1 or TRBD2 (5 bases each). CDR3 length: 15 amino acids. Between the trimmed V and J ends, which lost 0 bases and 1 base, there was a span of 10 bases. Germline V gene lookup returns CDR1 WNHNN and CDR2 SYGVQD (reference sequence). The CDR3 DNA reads TGCGCCAGCAGTGAGTCGACGGGGCGGTCCTACGAGCAGTACTTC. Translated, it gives CASSESTGRSYEQYF.

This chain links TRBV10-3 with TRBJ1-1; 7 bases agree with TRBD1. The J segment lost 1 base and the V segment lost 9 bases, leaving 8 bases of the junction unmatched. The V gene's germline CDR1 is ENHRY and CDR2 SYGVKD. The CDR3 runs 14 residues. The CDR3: CAMTGQAGNTEAFF. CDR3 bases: TGTGCCATGACCGGACAGGCCGGGAACACTGAAGCTTTCTTT.

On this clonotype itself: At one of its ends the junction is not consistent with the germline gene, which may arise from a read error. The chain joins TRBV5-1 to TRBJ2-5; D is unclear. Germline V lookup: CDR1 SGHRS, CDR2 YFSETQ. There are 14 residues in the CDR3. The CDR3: CTSAMASDQETQYF. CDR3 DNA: TGCACCAGCGCCATGGCCAGCGACCAAGAGACCCAGTACTTC. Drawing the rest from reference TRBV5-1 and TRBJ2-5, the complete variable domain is KAGVTQTPRYLIKTRGQQVTLSCSPISGHRSVSWYQQTPGQGLQFLFEYFSETQRNKGNFPGRFSGRQFSNSRSEMNVSTLELGDSALYLCTSAMASDQETQYFGPGTRLLVL.

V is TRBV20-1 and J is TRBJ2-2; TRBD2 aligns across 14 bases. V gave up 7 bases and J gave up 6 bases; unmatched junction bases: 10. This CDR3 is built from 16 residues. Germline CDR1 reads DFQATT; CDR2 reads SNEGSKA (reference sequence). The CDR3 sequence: CSEGGTSGRWAGELFF. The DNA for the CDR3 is TGCAGTGAAGGGGGGACTAGCGGGAGATGGGCCGGGGAGCTGTTTTTT.

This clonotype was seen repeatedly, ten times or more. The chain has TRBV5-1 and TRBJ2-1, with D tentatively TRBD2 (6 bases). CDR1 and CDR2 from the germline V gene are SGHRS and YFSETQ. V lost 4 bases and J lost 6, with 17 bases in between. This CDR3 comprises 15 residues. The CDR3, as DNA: TGCGCCAGCAGCCCTAACACAGGCGGGATCAATGAGCAGTTCTTC. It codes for CASSPNTGGINEQFF.

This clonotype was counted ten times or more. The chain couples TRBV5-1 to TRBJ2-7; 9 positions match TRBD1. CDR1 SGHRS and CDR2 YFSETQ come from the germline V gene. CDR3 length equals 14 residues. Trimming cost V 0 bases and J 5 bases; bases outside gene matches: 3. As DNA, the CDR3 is TGCGCCAGCAGCTTGGTTCGGACAGGGGACGAGCAGTACTTC. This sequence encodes CASSLVRTGDEQYF.

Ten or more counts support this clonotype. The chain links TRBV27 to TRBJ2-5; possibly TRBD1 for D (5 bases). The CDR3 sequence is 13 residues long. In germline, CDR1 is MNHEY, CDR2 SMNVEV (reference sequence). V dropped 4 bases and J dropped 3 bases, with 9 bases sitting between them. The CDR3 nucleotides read TGTGCCAGCAGTTGGATAGGGGAAGAGACCCAGTACTTC. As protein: CASSWIGEETQYF.

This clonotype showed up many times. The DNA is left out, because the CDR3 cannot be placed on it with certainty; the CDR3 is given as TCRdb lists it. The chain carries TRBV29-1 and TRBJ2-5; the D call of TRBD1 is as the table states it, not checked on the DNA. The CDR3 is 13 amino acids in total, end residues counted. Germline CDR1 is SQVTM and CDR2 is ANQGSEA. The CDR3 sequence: CSVGEGAGSHSYF.

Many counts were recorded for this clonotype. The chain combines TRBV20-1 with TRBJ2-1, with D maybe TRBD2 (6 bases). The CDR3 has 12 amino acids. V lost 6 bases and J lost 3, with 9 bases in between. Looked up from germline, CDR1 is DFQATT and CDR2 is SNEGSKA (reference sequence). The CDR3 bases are TGCAGTGCCAGGGACTTCTACAATGAGCAGTTCTTC. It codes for CSARDFYNEQFF.

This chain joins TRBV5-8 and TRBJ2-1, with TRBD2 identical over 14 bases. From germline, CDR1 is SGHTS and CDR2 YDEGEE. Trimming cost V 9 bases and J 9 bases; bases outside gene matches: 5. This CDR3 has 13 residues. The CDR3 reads CATGLAGEVEQFF. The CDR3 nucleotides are TGTGCCACGGGACTAGCGGGAGAGGTTGAGCAGTTCTTC.

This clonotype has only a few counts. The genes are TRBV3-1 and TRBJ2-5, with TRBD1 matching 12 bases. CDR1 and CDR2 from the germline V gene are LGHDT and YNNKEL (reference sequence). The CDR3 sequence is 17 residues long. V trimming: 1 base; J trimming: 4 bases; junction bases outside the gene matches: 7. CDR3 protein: CASSQVLRDRGRETQYF. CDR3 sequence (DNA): TGTGCCAGCAGCCAAGTCCTCCGGGACAGGGGGCGAGAGACCCAGTACTTC.

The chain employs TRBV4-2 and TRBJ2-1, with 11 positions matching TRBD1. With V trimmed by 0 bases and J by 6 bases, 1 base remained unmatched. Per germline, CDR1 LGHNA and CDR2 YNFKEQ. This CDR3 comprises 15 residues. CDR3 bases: TGTGCCAGCAGCCAAGAGGGACAGGGGGTCAATGAGCAGTTCTTC. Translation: CASSQEGQGVNEQFF.

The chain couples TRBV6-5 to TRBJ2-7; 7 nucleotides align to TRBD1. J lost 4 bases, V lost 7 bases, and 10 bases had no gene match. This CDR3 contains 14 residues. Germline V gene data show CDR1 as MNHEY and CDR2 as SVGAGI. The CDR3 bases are TGTGCCAGCACTTTGACCGGGACAGCTTACGAGCAGTACTTC. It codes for CASTLTGTAYEQYF.

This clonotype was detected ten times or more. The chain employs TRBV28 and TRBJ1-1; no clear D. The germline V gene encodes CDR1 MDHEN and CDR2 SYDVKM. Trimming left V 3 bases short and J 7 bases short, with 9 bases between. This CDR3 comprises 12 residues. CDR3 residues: CASSLVGSEAFF. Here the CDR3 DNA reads TGTGCCAGCAGTTTGGTGGGCAGTGAAGCTTTCTTT.

This CDR3 is CSANPVAGDYNEQFF. In nucleotides, the CDR3 is TGCAGTGCCAACCCCGTAGCGGGAGACTACAATGAGCAGTTCTTC. This sequence joins TRBV20-1 and TRBJ2-1; TRBD2 matches at 9 bases. In germline, CDR1 is DFQATT, CDR2 SNEGSKA (reference sequence). The CDR3 runs 15 residues. The V and J ends lost 6 bases and 3 bases, in that order; junction bases with no gene match: 9.